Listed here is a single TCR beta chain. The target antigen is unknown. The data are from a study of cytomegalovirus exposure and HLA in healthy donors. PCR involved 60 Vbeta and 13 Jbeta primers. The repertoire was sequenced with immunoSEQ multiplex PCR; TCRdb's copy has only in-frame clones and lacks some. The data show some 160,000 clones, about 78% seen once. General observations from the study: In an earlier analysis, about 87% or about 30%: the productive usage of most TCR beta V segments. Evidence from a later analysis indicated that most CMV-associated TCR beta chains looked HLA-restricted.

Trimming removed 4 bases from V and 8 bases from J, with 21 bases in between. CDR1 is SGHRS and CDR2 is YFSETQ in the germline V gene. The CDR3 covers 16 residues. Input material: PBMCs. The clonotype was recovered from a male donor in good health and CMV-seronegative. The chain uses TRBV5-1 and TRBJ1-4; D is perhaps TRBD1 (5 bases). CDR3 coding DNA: TGCGCCAGCAGCACAGCCCCACGGGGGACGGGGGAAAAACTGTTTTTT. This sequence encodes CASSTAPRGTGEKLFF.